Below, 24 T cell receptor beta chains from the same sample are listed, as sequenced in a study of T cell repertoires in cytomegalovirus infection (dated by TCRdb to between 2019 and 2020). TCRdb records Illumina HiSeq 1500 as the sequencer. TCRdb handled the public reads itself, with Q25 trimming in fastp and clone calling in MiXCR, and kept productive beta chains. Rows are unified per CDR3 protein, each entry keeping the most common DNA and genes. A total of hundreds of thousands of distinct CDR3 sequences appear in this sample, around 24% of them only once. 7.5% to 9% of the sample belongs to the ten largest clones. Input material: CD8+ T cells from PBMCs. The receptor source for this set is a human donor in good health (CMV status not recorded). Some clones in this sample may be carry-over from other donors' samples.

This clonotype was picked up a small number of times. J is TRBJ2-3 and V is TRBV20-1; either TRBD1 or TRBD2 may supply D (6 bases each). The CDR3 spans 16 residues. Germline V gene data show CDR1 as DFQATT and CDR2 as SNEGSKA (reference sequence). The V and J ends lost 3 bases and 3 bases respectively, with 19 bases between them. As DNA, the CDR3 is TGCAGTGCTAGTCCCCGGGTGTGGGGGGCAACAGATACGCAGTATTTT. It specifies CSASPRVWGATDTQYF.

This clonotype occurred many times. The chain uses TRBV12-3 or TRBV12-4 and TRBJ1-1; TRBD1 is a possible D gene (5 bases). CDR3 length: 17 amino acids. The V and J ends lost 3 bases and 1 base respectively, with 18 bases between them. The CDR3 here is CASSFRVGGSKNTEAFF. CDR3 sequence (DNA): TGTGCCAGCAGTTTCAGAGTCGGGGGATCTAAGAACACTGAAGCTTTCTTT.

CDR3: CASSRKESPLHF. CDR3 sequence (DNA): TGTGCCAGCAGCCGGAAAGAATCACCCCTCCACTTT. The rearrangement joins TRBV14 to TRBJ1-6; D remains ambiguous. Trimming removed 4 bases from V and 10 bases from J, with 8 bases in between. Germline lookup yields CDR1 SGHDN and CDR2 FVKESK. The CDR3 length is 12 residues.

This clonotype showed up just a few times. CDR3 bases: TGTGCCACCAGTGATGACGGAGGTGACGAGCAGTACTTC. It encodes CATSDDGGDEQYF. The chain has TRBV24-1 and TRBJ2-7, with TRBD2 as a possible D gene (5 bases). CDR1 and CDR2 (germline): KGHDR, SFDVKD. The CDR3 is 13 residues long. Trimming removed 3 bases from V and 5 bases from J, with 10 bases in between.

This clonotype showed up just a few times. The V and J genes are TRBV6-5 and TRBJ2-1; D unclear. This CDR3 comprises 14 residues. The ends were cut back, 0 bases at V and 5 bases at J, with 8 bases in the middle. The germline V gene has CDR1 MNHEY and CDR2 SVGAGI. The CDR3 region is CASSYSATNNEQFF. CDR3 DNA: TGTGCCAGCAGTTACTCAGCCACAAACAATGAGCAGTTCTTC.

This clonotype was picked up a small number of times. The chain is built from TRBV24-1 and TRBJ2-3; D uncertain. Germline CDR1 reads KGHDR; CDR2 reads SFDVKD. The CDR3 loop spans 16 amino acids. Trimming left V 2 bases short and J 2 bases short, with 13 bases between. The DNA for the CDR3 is TGTGCCACCAGTGATTCTACAATTCGGCTCACAGATACGCAGTATTTT. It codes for CATSDSTIRLTDTQYF.

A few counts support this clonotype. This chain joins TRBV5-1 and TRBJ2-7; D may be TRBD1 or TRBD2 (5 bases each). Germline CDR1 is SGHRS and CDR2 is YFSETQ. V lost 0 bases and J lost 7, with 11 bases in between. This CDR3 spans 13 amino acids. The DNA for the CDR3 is TGCGCCAGCAGCTTGGACGGGGCGCTTGAGCAGTACGTC. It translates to CASSLDGALEQYV.

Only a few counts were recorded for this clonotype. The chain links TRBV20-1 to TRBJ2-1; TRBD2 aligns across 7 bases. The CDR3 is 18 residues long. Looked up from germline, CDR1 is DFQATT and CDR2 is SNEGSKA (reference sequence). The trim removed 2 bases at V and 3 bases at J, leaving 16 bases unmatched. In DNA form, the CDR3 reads TGCAGTGCTAGAAACCCCGTCCGGCTAGCGGATTTCTACAATGAGCAGTTCTTC. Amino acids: CSARNPVRLADFYNEQFF.

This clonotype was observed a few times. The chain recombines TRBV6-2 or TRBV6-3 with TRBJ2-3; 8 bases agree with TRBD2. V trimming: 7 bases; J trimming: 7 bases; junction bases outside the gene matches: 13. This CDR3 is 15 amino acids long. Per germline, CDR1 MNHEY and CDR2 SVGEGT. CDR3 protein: CASTREGGVKNTQYF. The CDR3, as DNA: TGTGCCAGCACCCGGGAGGGGGGGGTGAAAAATACGCAGTATTTT.

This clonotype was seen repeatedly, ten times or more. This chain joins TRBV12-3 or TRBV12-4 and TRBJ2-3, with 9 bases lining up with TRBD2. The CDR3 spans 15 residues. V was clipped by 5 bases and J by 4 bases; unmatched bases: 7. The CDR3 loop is CASSPVAGAADTQYF. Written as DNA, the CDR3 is TGTGCCAGCAGTCCAGTAGCGGGGGCCGCAGATACGCAGTATTTT.

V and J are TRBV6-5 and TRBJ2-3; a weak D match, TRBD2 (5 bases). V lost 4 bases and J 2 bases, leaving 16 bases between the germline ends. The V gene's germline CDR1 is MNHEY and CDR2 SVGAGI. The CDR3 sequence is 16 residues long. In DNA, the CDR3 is TGTGCCAGCAGTTCCCGGGAAGTTCATTACACAGATACGCAGTATTTT. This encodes CASSSREVHYTDTQYF.

CDR3 DNA: TGTGCCAGCAACACCCGAGGGGGCTCTGGAAACACCATATATTTT. This codes for CASNTRGGSGNTIYF. The chain couples TRBV2 to TRBJ1-3; perhaps TRBD1 as D (6 bases). Trimming left V 7 bases short and J 0 bases short, with 13 bases between. Germline loops: CDR1 SNHLY, CDR2 FYNNEI. This CDR3 has 15 residues.

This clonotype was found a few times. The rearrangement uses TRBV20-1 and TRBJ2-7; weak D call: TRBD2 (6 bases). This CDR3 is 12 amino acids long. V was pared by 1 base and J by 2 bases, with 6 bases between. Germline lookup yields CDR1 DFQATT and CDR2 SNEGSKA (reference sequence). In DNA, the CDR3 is TGCAGTGCTAGAGGGGAGGCCTACGAGCAGTACTTC. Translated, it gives CSARGEAYEQYF.

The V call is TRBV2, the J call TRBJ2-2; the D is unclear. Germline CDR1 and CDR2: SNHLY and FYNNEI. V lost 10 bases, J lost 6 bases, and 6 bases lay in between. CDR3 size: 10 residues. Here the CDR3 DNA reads TGTGCCACACAGTCCGGGGAGCTGTTTTTT. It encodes CATQSGELFF.

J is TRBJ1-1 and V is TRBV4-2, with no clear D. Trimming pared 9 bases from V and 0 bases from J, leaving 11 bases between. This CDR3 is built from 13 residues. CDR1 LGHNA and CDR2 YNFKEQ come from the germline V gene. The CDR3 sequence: CASSKTMNTEAFF. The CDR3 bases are TGTGCCAGTAGCAAGACCATGAACACTGAAGCTTTCTTT.

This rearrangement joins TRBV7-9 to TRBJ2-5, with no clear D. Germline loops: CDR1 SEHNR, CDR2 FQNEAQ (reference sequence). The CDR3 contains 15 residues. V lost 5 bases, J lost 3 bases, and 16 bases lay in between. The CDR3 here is CASSAPPTAEETQYF. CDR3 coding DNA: TGTGCCAGCAGCGCCCCCCCGACCGCGGAAGAGACCCAGTACTTC.

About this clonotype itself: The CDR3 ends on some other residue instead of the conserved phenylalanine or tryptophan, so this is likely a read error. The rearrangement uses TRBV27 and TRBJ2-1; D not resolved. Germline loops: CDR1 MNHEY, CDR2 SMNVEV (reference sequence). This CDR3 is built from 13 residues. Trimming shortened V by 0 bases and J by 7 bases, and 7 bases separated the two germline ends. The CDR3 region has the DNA TGTGCCAGCAGTTTATCCCCCTCAAATGAGCAGTTCTAC. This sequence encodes CASSLSPSNEQFY.

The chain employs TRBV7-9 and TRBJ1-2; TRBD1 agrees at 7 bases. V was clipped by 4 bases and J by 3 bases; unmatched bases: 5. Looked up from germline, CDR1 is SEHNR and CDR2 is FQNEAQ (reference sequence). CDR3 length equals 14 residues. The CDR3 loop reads CASSSGQEHYGYTF. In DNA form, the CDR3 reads TGTGCCAGCAGCTCCGGACAGGAACACTATGGCTACACCTTC.

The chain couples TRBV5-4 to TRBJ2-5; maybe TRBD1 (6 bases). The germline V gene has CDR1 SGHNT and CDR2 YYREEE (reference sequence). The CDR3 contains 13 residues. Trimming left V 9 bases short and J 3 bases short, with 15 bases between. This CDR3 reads CATLGAGEETQYF. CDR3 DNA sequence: TGTGCCACCCTGGGGGCAGGGGAAGAGACCCAGTACTTC.

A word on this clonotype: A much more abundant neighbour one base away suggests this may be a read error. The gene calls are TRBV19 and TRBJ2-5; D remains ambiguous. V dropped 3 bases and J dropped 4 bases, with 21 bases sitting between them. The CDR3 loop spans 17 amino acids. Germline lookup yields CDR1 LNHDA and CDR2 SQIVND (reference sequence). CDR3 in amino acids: CASSMYPPRIGRETQYF. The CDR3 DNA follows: TGTGCCAGTAGTATGTACCCCCCTCGGATAGGGCGAGAGACCCAGTACTTC.

In DNA form, the CDR3 reads TGTGCCAGCAGTGGTGTTGCAGGGCTAACGGGGTCCTACGAGCAGTACGTC. Translated: CASSGVAGLTGSYEQYV. The rearrangement uses TRBV2 and TRBJ2-7; D may match TRBD1 or TRBD2 (5 bases each). The V end was cut by 4 bases, the J end by 1 base, with 20 bases between. The germline V gene has CDR1 SNHLY and CDR2 FYNNEI. This CDR3 comprises 17 residues.

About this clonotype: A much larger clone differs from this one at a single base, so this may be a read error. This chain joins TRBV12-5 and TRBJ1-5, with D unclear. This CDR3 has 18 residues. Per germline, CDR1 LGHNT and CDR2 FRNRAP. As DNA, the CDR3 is TGTGTTAGTGGTGCCTCCATGTCCGCCCTATATAGCAATCAGCCCCAGCATTTT. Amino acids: CVSGASMSALYSNQPQHF.

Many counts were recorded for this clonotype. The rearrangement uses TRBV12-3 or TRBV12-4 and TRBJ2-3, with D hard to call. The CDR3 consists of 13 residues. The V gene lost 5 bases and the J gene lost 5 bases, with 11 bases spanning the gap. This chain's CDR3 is CASSLGLLDTQYF. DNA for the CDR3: TGTGCCAGCAGTCTCGGCCTCCTAGATACGCAGTATTTT.

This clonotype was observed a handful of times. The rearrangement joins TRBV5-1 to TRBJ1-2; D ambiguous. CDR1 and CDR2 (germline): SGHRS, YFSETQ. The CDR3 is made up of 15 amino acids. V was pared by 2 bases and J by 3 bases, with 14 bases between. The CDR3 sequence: CASSLPPENYYGYTF. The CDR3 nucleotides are TGCGCCAGCAGCTTACCTCCCGAGAATTACTATGGCTACACCTTC.